This T cell receptor (beta chain) was identified in a study of vaccination and CD4 T cells after COVID-19. Study-level information: In the convalescent group, nasal swab PCR was SARS-CoV-2 positive; some 10 cases were mild and one severe.

The ends lost 4 bases at V and 7 bases at J; junction bases unmatched: 18. There are 18 residues in the CDR3. The germline V gene has CDR1 MNHNS and CDR2 SASEGT. Cultured CD4+ T-cell DNA underwent Oncomine TCR Beta short-read sequencing. Scientists extracted genomic DNA from CD4+ T cells grown in culture. TCRdb passed the PCR reads through MiXCR, listing each CDR3 protein once. The sample has some 20,000 distinct CDR3 sequences, about 40% seen once; the top ten hold less than 3%. This clonotype has more than one count but fewer than ten. What it binds is not known. Treatment defined: roughly 11-day PBMC culture with coronavirus spike peptide pools or control peptides (ViraFEST assay).

The sequence was collected from a human donor who had recovered from COVID-19. The chain combines TRBV6-1 with TRBJ1-2, with 10 bases that match TRBD1. Sequencing was performed on CD4+ T cells from blood, cultured in vitro, taken after SARS-CoV-2 vaccination. CDR3 sequence: CASSGLGTGVSSGSGYTF. CDR3 DNA sequence: TGTGCCAGCAGTGGGTTGGGGACAGGGGTTAGTTCGGGGAGTGGCTACACCTTC.